These T cell receptor beta chains were read from a single sample in a study of cytomegalovirus exposure and HLA in healthy donors. Data came from immunoSEQ multiplex PCR; TCRdb stores just in-frame clones and leaves some out. The top ten hold roughly 4% of the sample, which has about 300,000 clones, 86% seen once. The sample was PBMCs. These receptors all come from a man aged 35 to 55 in good health and CMV-seropositive. Both conserved end residues are trimmed from each CDR3. Rows give clone size only sometimes, using once, few, many, or a class for an expanded clone.

clone_size	v_call	cdr3_aa
-	TRBV29-1	SVHRASQNTEAF
-	TRBV28	ASSSSRDRDLQGNEQF
once	TRBV19	ASSIIGYTDTQY
-	TRBV7-8	ASIIEGRGHEQY
-	TRBV27	ASRDSTFSPANYGYT
-	TRBV27	ASSLVPSYEQY
-	TRBV27	ASSLRLAGGNEQF
-	TRBV6-6	ASSSRQSARYEQY
-	TRBV7-9	SSSRQDDGQNEQY
-	TRBV27	ASSLVGASGSYEQY
-	TRBV7-2	ASSQDRYNEQF
-	TRBV5-1	ASTSTSPAGELF
-	TRBV28	ASTRTGYEQY
-	TRBV2	ASRKTGNYEQY
-	TRBV28	ASSRDSRLPYEQY
-	TRBV5-5	ASSFLGLGGF
-	TRBV2	ASRKDRGSYEQY
-	TRBV2	ASSPDRPSSYEQY
-	TRBV28	ASSLRGEKLF
-	TRBV9	ASSFSGVADEQF
once	TRBV5-1	ASSFASGYTGELF
-	TRBV7-9	ASSSVGTGGENSYGYT
-	TRBV19	ASSPGVAGGADTQY
-	TRBV29-1	SVDDLGGSYNEQF